The 14 T cell receptor beta chains below were found in one sample sequenced in a study of Ad26.COV2.S vaccination and SARS-CoV-2 variants. As for treatment: around 19 received Ad26.COV2.S at low or high dose, single or two shots; 5 received placebo; per-sample allocation not given. Sampling took place 63 days after the first vaccine or placebo injection. Profiled with immunoSEQ multiplex PCR; TCRdb holds only in-frame clones, not every one. In the table there are 360,000 or so clones, 75% to 90% of which are singletons. Material: peripheral blood, obtained in a trial of Ad26.COV2.S vaccine versus placebo. These TCRs come from a person aged 18 to 59 who received the Ad26.COV2.S COVID-19 vaccine or a placebo.

This chain uses TRBV5-4 with TRBJ2-7; 8 bases fit TRBD2. The CDR3 runs to 14 residues. The V gene's germline CDR1 is SGHNT and CDR2 YYREEE (reference sequence). V dropped 2 bases and J dropped 2; count of bases not matched to a gene: 3. The CDR3 spells CASSLAGDPYEQYF. The DNA of the CDR3 is TGTGCCAGCAGCTTAGCGGGAGACCCCTACGAGCAGTACTTC.

The V gene is TRBV28, the J gene TRBJ1-6; TRBD1 matches at 9 bases. Unmatched junction bases numbered 7, after V lost 6 bases and J lost 4 bases. In germline, CDR1 is MDHEN, CDR2 SYDVKM. The CDR3 length is 16 residues. Here the CDR3 reads CASRNFGQGYNSPLHF. The CDR3 DNA follows: TGTGCCAGCAGGAATTTTGGACAGGGGTATAATTCACCCCTCCACTTT.

The chain couples TRBV19 to TRBJ2-7; 10 positions agree with TRBD1. CDR3 length: 15 amino acids. V lost 6 bases and J lost 3; bases outside the gene matches: 8. The germline CDR1 and CDR2 sequences are LNHDA and SQIVND (reference sequence). The CDR3 DNA reads as TGTGCCAGTAGGGACCGGGACAGGGGTATCTACGAGCAGTACTTC. Translating it yields CASRDRDRGIYEQYF.

The chain employs TRBV10-3 and TRBJ2-7, with 8 bases identical to TRBD1. V lost 4 bases, J lost 5 bases, and 7 bases stayed unmatched. The germline V gene has CDR1 ENHRY and CDR2 SYGVKD. This CDR3 has 14 amino acids. CDR3 in amino acids: CAISGVQGGNEQYF. For the CDR3, the DNA is TGTGCCATCAGTGGTGTACAGGGGGGTAACGAGCAGTACTTC.

The rearrangement joins TRBV3-1 (or the pseudogene TRBV3-2) to TRBJ2-7; the D is unclear. CDR1 is LGHDT and CDR2 is YNNKEL in the germline V gene (reference sequence). Trimming took 3 bases from V and 5 from J, leaving 5 bases between them. CDR3 size: 11 residues. The CDR3 region has the DNA TGTGCCAGCAGCCACTCAAACGAGCAGTACTTC. Its translation: CASSHSNEQYF.

The rearrangement uses TRBV12-3 or TRBV12-4 and TRBJ2-7, with 7 bases aligning to TRBD1. The junction had 5 bases not matched to a gene; V was cut back by 6 bases and J by 6 bases. CDR3 size: 12 residues. The chain's CDR3 is CASSYTGVEQYF. The CDR3 nucleotides are TGTGCCAGCAGCTATACAGGGGTCGAGCAGTACTTC.

CDR3 sequence reads: CASNLHTGELFF. Here the CDR3 DNA reads TGTGCCAGCAATCTCCACACCGGGGAGCTGTTTTTT. The V call is TRBV12-3 or TRBV12-4, the J call TRBJ2-2; D is uncertain. V dropped 7 bases and J dropped 3 bases, with 6 bases sitting between them. CDR3 length equals 12 residues.

The V call is TRBV9, the J call TRBJ2-7; 8 nucleotides agree with TRBD2. CDR1 is SGDLS and CDR2 is YYNGEE in the germline V gene. There are 14 residues in the CDR3. The trim removed 4 bases at V and 2 bases at J, leaving 5 bases unmatched. CDR3 bases: TGTGCCAGCAGCCCGGGAGGGGAGCCCTACGAGCAGTACTTC. It codes for CASSPGGEPYEQYF.

The chain uses TRBV5-4 and TRBJ1-2; 9 bases agree with TRBD1. This CDR3 has 13 residues. Germline CDR1 SGHNT, CDR2 YYREEE (reference sequence). J lost 5 bases, V lost 2 bases, and 1 base had no gene match. The CDR3 region is CASSFGQGYGYTF. CDR3 bases: TGTGCCAGCAGCTTTGGACAGGGGTATGGCTACACCTTC.

The rearrangement uses TRBV7-8 and TRBJ2-2; 8 bases are a match to TRBD1. With V trimmed by 1 base and J by 8 bases, 6 bases remained unmatched. From germline, CDR1 is SGHVS and CDR2 FQNEAQ. The CDR3 has 15 residues. Here the CDR3 DNA reads TGTGCCAGCAGCTTAGTTAACAGGGGGAGAGGGGAGCTGTTTTTT. It translates to CASSLVNRGRGELFF.

V is TRBV6-5 and J is TRBJ2-3, with D possibly TRBD1 on 5 matching bases. V was shortened by 5 bases and J by 0 bases, with 12 bases between the two germline ends. The CDR3 is 15 amino acids. CDR1 is MNHEY, CDR2 SVGAGI, per germline. The CDR3 is CASSQGTPSTDTQYF. The CDR3 DNA sequence: TGTGCCAGCAGTCAGGGAACTCCGAGCACAGATACGCAGTATTTT.

Concerning this clone itself: The sample has other DNA sequences that encode this CDR3 too. V gene TRBV28 combines with J gene TRBJ2-7; the D is unclear. The CDR3 is 11 residues long. Germline values: CDR1 MDHEN, CDR2 SYDVKM. Between the trimmed V and J ends, which lost 4 bases and 3 bases, there was a span of 4 bases. CDR3 nucleotide sequence: TGTGCCAGCAGTTGGGGCTACGAGCAGTACTTC. It yields the protein CASSWGYEQYF. The full variable domain, rest sourced from reference TRBV28 and TRBJ2-7, is DVKVTQSSRYLVKRTGEKVFLECVQDMDHENMFWYRQDPGLGLRLIYFSYDVKMKEKGDIPEGYSVSREKKERFSLILESASTNQTSMYLCASSWGYEQYFGPGTRLTVT.

The chain employs TRBV30 and TRBJ1-4, with 9 bases identical to TRBD1. Trimming cost V 5 bases and J 2 bases; bases outside gene matches: 3. This CDR3 comprises 14 residues. Germline CDR1 and CDR2: GTSNPN and SVGIG (reference sequence). In nucleotides, the CDR3 is TGTGCCTGGGGGACAGGGCTGACTAATGAAAAACTGTTTTTT. Translation: CAWGTGLTNEKLFF.

The chain employs TRBV18 and TRBJ1-2; tentative D call: TRBD1 (6 bases). Germline V gene data show CDR1 as KGHSH and CDR2 as LQKENI. V lost 3 bases and J 5 bases, leaving 16 bases between the germline ends. The CDR3 consists of 15 residues. The CDR3 DNA reads as TGTGCCAGCTCACCCCTACAGGGACCGGGGTATGGCTACACCTTC. Translation gives CASSPLQGPGYGYTF.